The 13 T cell receptor beta chains below all came from one sample that was sequenced in a study of CD8+ T cells in alopecia areata. RNA was isolated and reverse transcribed to cDNA, the sequencing template. The protocol was immunoSEQ multiplex PCR, while the TCRdb copy is restricted to in-frame clones and leaves out a portion. The sample includes 150,000 to 160,000 clones, 45% to 55% of them seen just once. Sequences were derived from CD8+ T cells sorted from blood, sampled at week 0. The source of these receptors is a human donor with alopecia areata.

The chain uses TRBV4-3 and TRBJ2-2, with 9 nucleotides matching TRBD2. CDR1 and CDR2 from the germline V gene are LGHNA and YSLEER. The CDR3 covers 17 residues. V lost 0 bases and J lost 7; bases outside the gene matches: 9. CDR3 sequence reads: CASSQDRSGGYGGELFF. The CDR3 DNA sequence: TGCGCCAGCAGCCAAGATCGGAGCGGGGGGTACGGCGGGGAGCTGTTTTTT.

V gene TRBV7-2 combines with J gene TRBJ2-3, with D unclear. Trimming left V 1 base short and J 4 bases short, with 6 bases between. CDR3 length equals 13 residues. Germline CDR1 and CDR2: SGHTA and FQGNSA. The CDR3 coding sequence is TGTGCCAGCAGCTTAGATGGGGCAGATACGCAGTATTTT. Protein sequence: CASSLDGADTQYF.

In this sample, this clone turned up a few times. The V call is TRBV11-2, the J call TRBJ2-7; perhaps TRBD2 as D (5 bases). The CDR3 loop spans 14 amino acids. Deletions cut 5 bases from V and 3 bases from J, with 14 bases between. Germline values: CDR1 SGHAT, CDR2 FQNNGV. CDR3 sequence: CASSIVRRDYEQYF. CDR3 in DNA: TGTGCCAGCAGCATTGTCAGACGGGACTACGAGCAGTACTTC.

The chain couples TRBV6-5 to TRBJ2-1, with TRBD2 matching over 8 bases. The CDR3 contains 15 residues. From germline, CDR1 is MNHEY and CDR2 SVGAGI. V was clipped by 0 bases and J by 6 bases; unmatched bases: 4. CDR3: CASSYSAGGFNEQFF. For the CDR3, the DNA is TGTGCCAGCAGTTACTCGGCGGGGGGATTCAATGAGCAGTTCTTC.

The CDR3 reads CASTLRGRRDSPLHF. CDR3 DNA sequence: TGTGCCAGTACCCTAAGGGGCAGACGCGATTCACCCCTCCACTTT. The chain employs TRBV19 and TRBJ1-6; D is perhaps TRBD1 (5 bases). This CDR3 comprises 15 residues. Trimming took 7 bases from V and 8 from J, leaving 18 bases between them. Germline lookup yields CDR1 LNHDA and CDR2 SQIVND (reference sequence).

A few counts support this clone. This chain uses TRBV18 with TRBJ2-3; D uncertain. The CDR3 is 16 amino acids. Trimming removed 3 bases from V and 2 bases from J, with 15 bases in between. The V gene's germline CDR1 is KGHSH and CDR2 LQKENI. The DNA of the CDR3 is TGTGCCAGCTCACCTACGGTCAAGAGACTCACAGATACGCAGTATTTT. It is translated as CASSPTVKRLTDTQYF.

The rearrangement uses TRBV13 and TRBJ2-7, with TRBD1 matching 11 bases. The CDR3 extends over 14 amino acids. V shed 5 bases and J 2 bases; nucleotides not matched to a gene: 2. The germline V gene encodes CDR1 PRHDT and CDR2 FYEKMQ (reference sequence). The chain's CDR3 is CASSPGQGAYEQYF. The CDR3 DNA reads as TGTGCCAGCAGCCCGGGACAGGGGGCCTACGAGCAGTACTTC. Supplemented by reference TRBV13 and TRBJ2-7, the full variable domain reads AAGVIQSPRHLIKEKRETATLKCYPIPRHDTVYWYQQGPGQDPQFLISFYEKMQSDKGSIPDRFSAQQFSDYHSELNMSSLELGDSALYFCASSPGQGAYEQYFGPGTRLTVT.

A few counts support this clone. The chain recombines TRBV29-1 with TRBJ2-7; D perhaps matches TRBD1 (5 bases). Trimming shortened V by 6 bases and J by 4 bases, and 13 bases separated the two germline ends. Germline V gene lookup returns CDR1 SQVTM and CDR2 ANQGSEA. This CDR3 is 12 amino acids long. The CDR3 DNA is TGCAGCGTACAGGAGAGTCTTTACGAGCAGTACTTC. This codes for CSVQESLYEQYF.

This clone came up a few times. This chain joins TRBV27 and TRBJ2-1, with D hard to call. This CDR3 comprises 14 residues. Trimming took off 5 bases at V and 4 bases at J, with 12 bases between the two ends. From germline, CDR1 is MNHEY and CDR2 SMNVEV (reference sequence). CDR3 amino acids: CASSETAGYNEQFF. CDR3 in DNA: TGTGCCAGCAGTGAAACCGCTGGGTACAATGAGCAGTTCTTC.

This clone was seen a few times. In nucleotides, the CDR3 is TGTGCCAGTCTAGGGGTTGGGGATGAAAAACTGTTTTTT. As protein: CASLGVGDEKLFF. This rearrangement joins TRBV27 to TRBJ1-4; D perhaps matches TRBD1 (5 bases). CDR3 length equals 13 residues. CDR1 MNHEY and CDR2 SMNVEV come from the germline V gene (reference sequence). V lost 9 bases, J lost 6 bases, and 14 bases lay in between.

V usage is TRBV30 and J usage is TRBJ1-2; D gene ambiguous. The V gene lost 1 base and the J gene lost 3 bases, with 12 bases spanning the gap. The CDR3 loop spans 14 amino acids. Germline V gives CDR1 GTSNPN, CDR2 SVGIG (reference sequence). The CDR3 loop is CAWSAGGDHYGYTF. The CDR3 nucleotides are TGTGCCTGGAGTGCCGGAGGAGACCACTATGGCTACACCTTC.

Worth noting for this clone: This sample also contains other DNA sequences that code for the same CDR3. This chain links TRBV27 with TRBJ2-1; D call uncertain. Germline CDR1 is MNHEY and CDR2 is SMNVEV (reference sequence). The CDR3 spans 13 residues. Trimming pared 0 bases from V and 4 bases from J, leaving 4 bases between. CDR3 amino acids: CASSLSSYNEQFF. The CDR3 DNA sequence: TGTGCCAGCAGTTTATCGTCGTACAATGAGCAGTTCTTC.

V is TRBV2 and J is TRBJ1-2; D may be TRBD1 (6 bases). Per the germline V gene, CDR1 is SNHLY and CDR2 is FYNNEI. Trimming took off 0 bases at V and 2 bases at J, with 16 bases between the two ends. The CDR3 is 17 amino acids. The chain's CDR3 is CASSEALQGKSNYGYTF. CDR3 DNA sequence: TGTGCCAGCAGTGAAGCGCTTCAGGGGAAATCGAACTATGGCTACACCTTC.